This TCR beta chain emerged from a study of blood T cells in healthy people across ages (dated by TCRdb to the mid-2010s). With regard to the full study: Template switching captured roughly one uniquely barcoded TCR beta cDNA molecule per two T cells in model experiments. To track age-related changes in TCR beta repertoire diversity, the study relied on deep sequencing normalized with unique cDNA molecular identifiers. Donors were grouped into four age groups: young (average 16 years), middle-aged (39), aged (62) and long-lived (about 89). To avoid experimental bias, donors of different ages were randomly spread across the sequencing lanes. Two additional independent replicas of 1 million unique cDNA reads from the same blood draw were analyzed for two donors (one aged 18 to 30 and one aged 80 or older).

Trimming takes 3 bases from V and 3 bases from J, and the germline ends sit 11 bases apart. CDR1 LGHDT and CDR2 YNNKEL are derived from the germline V gene (reference sequence). The CDR3 sequence holds 14 residues, the cysteine and phenylalanine included. Only the CDR3 part of the read is kept: 42 bases, read in frame from the first base. On this clonotype: Its antigen specificity is not known. The record has no base qualities; no much larger clone is one base away.

The library was produced with 5' RACE. The reads were generated on an Illumina HiSeq 2500. A second 7 to 11 cycle PCR used a sample-barcoded 5' primer and a J-beta primer mix. A template-switch 5' adaptor carrying 12 random nucleotides introduced a unique molecular identifier onto each TCR beta cDNA molecule. Each sample yielded at least 2.5 million CDR3-containing paired-end reads. The Mint cDNA synthesis kit, primed by a TRBC-specific oligonucleotide, was used to synthesize first-strand cDNA from all RNA. Following uracil-DNA glycosylase treatment, all cDNA underwent a first 18-cycle PCR with the universal primers M1SS and BC2_uni_R. In the source study's methods: For normalization, 1 million high-quality reads were randomly selected from each sample, with every read carrying a distinct molecular identifier. Instead of being binned into consensus sequences, reads with shared molecular identifiers were discarded. MiTCR, set to a Q25 quality threshold and the strictest error-elimination algorithm, was used for CDR3 identification, clonotype clustering and error correction. Lower-bound total TCR beta diversity was estimated with a nonparametric unseen species model using Euler transformation. Clones were called with MiXCR by TCRdb after fastp trimmed the public reads at Q25, and only in-frame beta chains were retained. Entries are consolidated by CDR3 protein sequence, retaining the most common genes and DNA. TCRdb's processing, not the authors', yielded these V and J calls. Across this sample there are some 1.6 million distinct CDR3 sequences, with around 35% seen only once. In total, the top ten clones hold about 10% of the sample.

The paper as a whole reports these results and caveats: Compared with the aged group, the long-lived group had more naive CD4+ T cells, fewer expanded clones and increased TCR diversity, a pattern suggesting age selection. Because profiling used bulk unsorted PBMCs, naive and antigen-experienced compartments could not be compared conclusively. As age increased, observed TCR beta diversity per million T cells dropped in a roughly linear way, and a significant reduction was already evident by age 40. Because donor CMV infection status was unknown, age-related changes in expanded clonotypes were potentially confounded. Estimates of total diversity from one million sequenced T cells were regarded as lower bounds and underestimates. There was a strong correlation between observed TCR beta diversity and the percentage of naive T cells measured by flow cytometry.

Donors were 39 systemically healthy Caucasian individuals from Russia aged roughly 6 to 90 years. Around 9.9 milliliters of peripheral blood were collected from each donor into EDTA-treated Vacutainer tubes. Ficoll-Paque density-gradient centrifugation was used to isolate PBMCs, with at least 7 million per sample. Trizol reagent was used to extract total RNA from PBMCs, with at least 5.5 micrograms per sample. For every donor, flow cytometry on a PBMC aliquot measured the percentage of naive CD45RAhigh/CD27high T cells. The chain uses TRBV3-1 and TRBJ1-1; possibly the D gene is TRBD1, per 5 matching bases. Sequenced material: blood. The clonotype comes from a woman younger than 45 in good health. The sequence in DNA is TGTGCCAGCAGCCATACAGACAGAGACACTGAAGCTTTCTTT. This translates into CASSHTDRDTEAFF.